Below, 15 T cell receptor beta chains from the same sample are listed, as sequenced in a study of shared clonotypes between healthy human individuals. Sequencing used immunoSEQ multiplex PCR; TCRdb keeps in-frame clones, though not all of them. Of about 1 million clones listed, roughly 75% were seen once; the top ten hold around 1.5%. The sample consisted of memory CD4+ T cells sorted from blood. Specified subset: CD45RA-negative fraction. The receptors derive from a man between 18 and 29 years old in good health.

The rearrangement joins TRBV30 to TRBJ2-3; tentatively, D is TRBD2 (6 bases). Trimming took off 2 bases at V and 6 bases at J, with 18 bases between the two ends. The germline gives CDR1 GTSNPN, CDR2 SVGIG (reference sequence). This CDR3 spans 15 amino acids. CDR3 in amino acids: CAWSSKAGDRDTQYF. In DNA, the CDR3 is TGTGCCTGGAGTTCTAAAGCGGGTGATCGGGATACGCAGTATTTT.

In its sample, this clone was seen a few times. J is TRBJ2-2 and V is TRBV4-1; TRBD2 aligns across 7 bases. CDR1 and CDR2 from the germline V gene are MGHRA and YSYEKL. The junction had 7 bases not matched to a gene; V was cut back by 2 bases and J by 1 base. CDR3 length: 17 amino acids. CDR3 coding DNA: TGCGCCAGCAGCCAATACGGGCTAGCGGAGAACACCGGGGAGCTGTTTTTT. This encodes CASSQYGLAENTGELFF.

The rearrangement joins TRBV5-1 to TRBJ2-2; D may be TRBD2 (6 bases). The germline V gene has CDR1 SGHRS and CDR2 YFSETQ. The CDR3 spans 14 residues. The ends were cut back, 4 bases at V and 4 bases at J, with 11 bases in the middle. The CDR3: CASSAGTFTGELFF. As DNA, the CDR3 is TGCGCCAGCAGCGCAGGGACTTTCACCGGGGAGCTGTTTTTT.

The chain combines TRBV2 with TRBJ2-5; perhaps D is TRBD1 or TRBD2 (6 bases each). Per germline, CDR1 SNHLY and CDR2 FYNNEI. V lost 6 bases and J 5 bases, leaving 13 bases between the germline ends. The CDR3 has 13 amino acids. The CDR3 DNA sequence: TGTGCCAGCAGGGGGGGACAAAAGGAGACCCAGTACTTC. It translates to CASRGGQKETQYF.

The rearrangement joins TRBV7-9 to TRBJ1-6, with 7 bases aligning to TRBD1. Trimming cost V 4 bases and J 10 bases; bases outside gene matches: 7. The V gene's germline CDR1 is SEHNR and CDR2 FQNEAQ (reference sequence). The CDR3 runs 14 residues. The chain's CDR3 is CASSSDRSYSPLHF. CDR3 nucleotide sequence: TGTGCCAGCAGCTCGGACAGGAGTTACTCACCCCTCCACTTT.

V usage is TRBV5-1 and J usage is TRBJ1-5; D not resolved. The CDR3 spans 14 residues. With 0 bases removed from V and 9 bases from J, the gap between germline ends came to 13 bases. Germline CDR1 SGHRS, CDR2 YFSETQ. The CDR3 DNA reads TGCGCCAGCAGCTTGGATACGGCTGGGAGGCCCCAGCATTTT. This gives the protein CASSLDTAGRPQHF.

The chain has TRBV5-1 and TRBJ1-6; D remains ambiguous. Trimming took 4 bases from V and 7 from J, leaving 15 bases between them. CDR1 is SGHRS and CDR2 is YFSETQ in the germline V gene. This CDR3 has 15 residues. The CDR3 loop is CASSLLAGGNSPLHF. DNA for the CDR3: TGCGCCAGCAGCCTCTTGGCTGGCGGGAATTCACCCCTCCACTTT.

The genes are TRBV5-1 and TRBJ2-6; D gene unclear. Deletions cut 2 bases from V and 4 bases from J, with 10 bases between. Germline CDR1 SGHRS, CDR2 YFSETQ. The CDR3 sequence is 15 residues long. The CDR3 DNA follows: TGCGCCAGCAGCTTTGGGGTGGCGGGGGCCAACGTCCTGACTTTC. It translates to CASSFGVAGANVLTF. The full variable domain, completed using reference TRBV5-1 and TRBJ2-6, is KAGVTQTPRYLIKTRGQQVTLSCSPISGHRSVSWYQQTPGQGLQFLFEYFSETQRNKGNFPGRFSGRQFSNSRSEMNVSTLELGDSALYLCASSFGVAGANVLTFGAGSRLTVL.

Here the CDR3 DNA reads TGTGCCAGCAGTTTATCAGGCAGGGGGCTGTACGAGCAGTACTTC. It encodes CASSLSGRGLYEQYF. The chain uses TRBV27 and TRBJ2-7; TRBD1 matches at 8 bases. V lost 0 bases, J lost 4 bases, and 5 bases stayed unmatched. The CDR3 is 15 residues long. Germline V gene sequence: CDR1 MNHEY, CDR2 SMNVEV (reference sequence).

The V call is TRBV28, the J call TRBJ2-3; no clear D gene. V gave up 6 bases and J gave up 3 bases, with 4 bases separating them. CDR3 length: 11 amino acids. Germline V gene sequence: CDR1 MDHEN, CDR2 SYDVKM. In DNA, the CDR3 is TGTGCCAGCAGATTAACAGATACGCAGTATTTT. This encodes CASRLTDTQYF. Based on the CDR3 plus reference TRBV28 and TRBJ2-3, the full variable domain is DVKVTQSSRYLVKRTGEKVFLECVQDMDHENMFWYRQDPGLGLRLIYFSYDVKMKEKGDIPEGYSVSREKKERFSLILESASTNQTSMYLCASRLTDTQYFGPGTRLTVL.

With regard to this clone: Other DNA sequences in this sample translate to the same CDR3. CDR3 DNA sequence: TGTGCCAGCAGCCCGAGGGGGGCTAGCACAGATACGCAGTATTTT. Its translation: CASSPRGASTDTQYF. The chain uses TRBV9 and TRBJ2-3, with D perhaps assigned TRBD1 or TRBD2 (6 bases each). Trimming took 4 bases from V and 0 from J, leaving 12 bases between them. From germline, CDR1 is SGDLS and CDR2 YYNGEE. The CDR3 totals 15 residues.

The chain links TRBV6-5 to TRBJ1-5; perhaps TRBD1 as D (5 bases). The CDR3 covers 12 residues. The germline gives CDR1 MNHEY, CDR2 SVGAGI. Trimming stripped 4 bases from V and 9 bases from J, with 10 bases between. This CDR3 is CASSSTGGPQHF. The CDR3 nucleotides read TGTGCCAGCAGTTCGACGGGGGGGCCCCAGCATTTT.

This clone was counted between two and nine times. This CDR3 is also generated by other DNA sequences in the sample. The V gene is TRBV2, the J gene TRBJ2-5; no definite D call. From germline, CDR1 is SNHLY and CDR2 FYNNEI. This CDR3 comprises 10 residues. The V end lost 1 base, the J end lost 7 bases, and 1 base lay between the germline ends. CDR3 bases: TGTGCCAGCAGTGAAGGGACCCAGTACTTC. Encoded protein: CASSEGTQYF.

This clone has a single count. The CDR3 spells CASSSHHEGTYEQYF. CDR3 nucleotides: TGTGCCAGCAGCTCCCATCACGAGGGGACCTACGAGCAGTACTTC. The chain uses TRBV21-1 and TRBJ2-7. TRBV21-1 is a recognized pseudogene. This CDR3 has 15 residues.

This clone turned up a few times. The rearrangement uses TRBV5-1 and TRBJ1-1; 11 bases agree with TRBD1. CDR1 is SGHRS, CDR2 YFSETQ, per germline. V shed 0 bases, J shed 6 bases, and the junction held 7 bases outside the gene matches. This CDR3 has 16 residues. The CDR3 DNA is TGCGCCAGCAGCTTGGCTGGGGACAGGGGGTCCCCTGAAGCTTTCTTT. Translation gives CASSLAGDRGSPEAFF.